The 25 T cell receptor beta chains below come from one sample, sequenced in a study of shared clonotypes between healthy human individuals. Assay: immunoSEQ multiplex PCR; the TCRdb copy retains only in-frame clones and omits some. This sample has approximately 980,000 clones; more than 75% occur once, and the top ten carry nearly 1.5%. The sample was memory CD4+ T cells sorted from blood. Noted subset: CD45RA-negative fraction. Receptor source: a young man in good health.

This clone was seen once. V usage is TRBV6-4 and J usage is TRBJ2-1; 9 bases agree with TRBD2. Germline CDR1 is MRHNA and CDR2 is SNTAGT. V was pared by 5 bases and J by 4 bases, with 3 bases of the junction left unmatched. The CDR3 is 14 residues long. The CDR3 bases are TGTGCCAGCAGTCGGACTAGCGATTACAATGAGCAGTTCTTC. As protein: CASSRTSDYNEQFF.

A few counts support this clone. The chain couples TRBV6-1 to TRBJ1-6; D is uncertain. In germline, CDR1 is MNHNS, CDR2 SASEGT. V was shortened by 7 bases and J by 7 bases, with 14 bases between the two germline ends. This CDR3 spans 14 amino acids. In DNA form, the CDR3 reads TGTGCCAGCACCCCGGAGGGAAGCAATTCACCCCTCCACTTT. It specifies CASTPEGSNSPLHF.

This clone was seen a handful of times. The chain links TRBV7-2 to TRBJ1-5, with D maybe TRBD1 (6 bases). The germline CDR1 and CDR2 sequences are SGHTA and FQGNSA. CDR3 length: 13 amino acids. V lost 5 bases and J 7 bases, leaving 12 bases between the germline ends. The CDR3: CASSEQGWQPQHF. The CDR3 DNA sequence: TGTGCCAGCAGCGAACAGGGCTGGCAGCCCCAGCATTTT.

The chain links TRBV2 to TRBJ2-1, with unresolved D. The CDR3 loop spans 14 amino acids. V dropped 1 base and J dropped 6 bases, with 10 bases sitting between them. The germline gives CDR1 SNHLY, CDR2 FYNNEI. CDR3 sequence (DNA): TGTGCCAGCAGTGAAGACGCCCCACTCAATGAGCAGTTCTTC. It specifies CASSEDAPLNEQFF.

In DNA, the CDR3 is TGTGCCAGTAACCAAGCGGGAGTAGCAGATACGCAGTATTTT. As protein: CASNQAGVADTQYF. The gene calls are TRBV19 and TRBJ2-3; 8 bases map to TRBD2. CDR1 LNHDA and CDR2 SQIVND come from the germline V gene (reference sequence). Trimming at V came to 7 bases and at J to 4 bases, leaving 7 bases not matched to a gene. The CDR3 consists of 14 residues.

V usage is TRBV9 and J usage is TRBJ2-7, with TRBD1 as a possible D gene (5 bases). CDR3 length: 18 amino acids. V was cut by 0 bases and J by 0 bases, with 19 bases left in between. CDR1 and CDR2 (germline): SGDLS, YYNGEE. CDR3 bases: TGTGCCAGCAGCGTAGGATTTCTTAGGGGCCCCAGCTCCTACGAGCAGTACTTC. It codes for CASSVGFLRGPSSYEQYF.

The rearrangement uses TRBV27 and TRBJ2-1; D is unresolved. The CDR3 runs to 16 residues. The germline V gene encodes CDR1 MNHEY and CDR2 SMNVEV (reference sequence). Trimming left V 2 bases short and J 0 bases short, with 11 bases between. The DNA of the CDR3 is TGTGCCAGCAGTTTACTGGGCAGTGTCTCCTACAATGAGCAGTTCTTC. Protein sequence: CASSLLGSVSYNEQFF.

This clone was recorded many times. The chain has TRBV4-3 and TRBJ1-1; 8 nucleotides agree with TRBD1. J gave up 3 bases and V 4 bases, and 10 bases lay outside the gene matches. Germline V gives CDR1 LGHNA, CDR2 YSLEER. The CDR3 length is 16 residues. The CDR3 protein is CASSPRQGMGDTEAFF. CDR3 nucleotides: TGCGCCAGCAGCCCCCGACAGGGGATGGGTGACACTGAAGCTTTCTTT.

This clone was seen a handful of times. The chain carries TRBV5-4 and TRBJ1-4; no firm D call. CDR1 SGHNT and CDR2 YYREEE come from the germline V gene (reference sequence). Trimming took 1 base from V and 6 from J, leaving 10 bases between them. This CDR3 spans 14 amino acids. The CDR3 bases are TGTGCCAGCAGCTTGCTGGCAGGCGATGAAAAACTGTTTTTT. Translated, it gives CASSLLAGDEKLFF.

The CDR3 is CASSPRGLEYEQYF. CDR3 in DNA: TGTGCCAGCTCACCGAGGGGCCTTGAATACGAGCAGTACTTC. The rearrangement uses TRBV18 and TRBJ2-7, with D perhaps TRBD1 or TRBD2 (5 bases each). V was shortened by 3 bases and J by 4 bases, with 13 bases between the two germline ends. This CDR3 spans 14 amino acids. Looked up from germline, CDR1 is KGHSH and CDR2 is LQKENI.

This clone was seen only a few times. The V gene is TRBV5-4, the J gene TRBJ1-6, with D possibly TRBD1 on 6 matching bases. Trimming stripped 2 bases from V and 8 bases from J, with 14 bases between. The germline gives CDR1 SGHNT, CDR2 YYREEE (reference sequence). The CDR3 spans 15 residues. Here the CDR3 reads CASSLRGSRDSPLHF. The CDR3, as DNA: TGTGCCAGCAGCTTAAGGGGGAGTAGAGATTCACCCCTCCACTTT.

In its sample, this clone was seen a few times. This sequence joins TRBV19 and TRBJ1-2; 9 positions match TRBD1. The CDR3 contains 13 residues. Germline-derived CDR1 and CDR2 are LNHDA and SQIVND (reference sequence). V dropped 10 bases and J dropped 7; count of bases not matched to a gene: 10. Here the CDR3 DNA reads TGTGCCACTCACCGGGACAGGGCGTCTGGCTACACCTTC. Translating gives CATHRDRASGYTF.

This chain uses TRBV6-5 with TRBJ1-6, with unresolved D. There are 14 residues in the CDR3. Germline V lookup: CDR1 MNHEY, CDR2 SVGAGI. The V and J ends lost 6 bases and 7 bases respectively, with 13 bases between them. The CDR3 is CASSPTWVNSPLHF. DNA for the CDR3: TGTGCCAGCAGCCCCACGTGGGTAAATTCACCCCTCCACTTT.

J is TRBJ2-1 and V is TRBV18, with 9 nucleotides matching TRBD1. The ends lost 5 bases at V and 8 bases at J; junction bases unmatched: 13. The CDR3 is 16 amino acids. Germline V gives CDR1 KGHSH, CDR2 LQKENI. CDR3 DNA: TGTGCCAGCTCAACTCGACGGGGACAGGGTCTGGATGAGCAGTTCTTC. This sequence encodes CASSTRRGQGLDEQFF.

The chain carries TRBV5-1 and TRBJ2-6; unclear D gene. The V gene lost 3 bases and the J gene lost 0 bases, with 7 bases spanning the gap. The CDR3 consists of 15 residues. Germline V gives CDR1 SGHRS, CDR2 YFSETQ. Here the CDR3 reads CASSSLVSGANVLTF. CDR3 DNA sequence: TGCGCCAGCAGCTCCCTTGTCTCTGGGGCCAACGTCCTGACTTTC.

This chain's CDR3 is CASSSGTLSTNEKLFF. The CDR3 DNA reads as TGTGCCAGCAGCAGCGGGACACTTTCAACTAATGAAAAACTGTTTTTT. V usage is TRBV5-4 and J usage is TRBJ1-4, with D possibly being TRBD1 (6 bases). This CDR3 spans 16 amino acids. Germline CDR1 SGHNT, CDR2 YYREEE (reference sequence). The V and J ends lost 4 bases and 0 bases respectively, with 13 bases between them.

The chain carries TRBV7-9 and TRBJ1-1; 10 nucleotides align to TRBD1. V shed 5 bases, J shed 2 bases, and the junction held 5 bases outside the gene matches. This CDR3 is built from 15 residues. CDR1 SEHNR and CDR2 FQNEAQ come from the germline V gene (reference sequence). This CDR3 is CASSHRDRGNTEAFF. CDR3 nucleotides: TGTGCCAGCAGCCACCGGGACAGGGGTAACACTGAAGCTTTCTTT.

The chain links TRBV28 to TRBJ2-7; 10 bases are shared with TRBD1. CDR1 is MDHEN and CDR2 is SYDVKM in the germline V gene. The CDR3 extends over 15 amino acids. J was trimmed by 4 bases and V by 6 bases; bases with no gene match: 9. The CDR3 loop is CASRPSGTGVYEQYF. The CDR3 DNA follows: TGTGCCAGCAGACCGTCCGGGACAGGGGTGTACGAGCAGTACTTC.

This clone showed up just a few times. The chain employs TRBV5-6 and TRBJ2-3; D remains ambiguous. The CDR3 runs to 12 residues. Germline CDR1 is SGHDT and CDR2 is YYEEEE. V was shortened by 7 bases and J by 6 bases, with 12 bases between the two germline ends. This CDR3 reads CASQIGRDTQYF. CDR3 coding DNA: TGTGCCAGCCAAATCGGTCGGGATACGCAGTATTTT.

This sequence joins TRBV7-2 and TRBJ1-5; D is unclear. CDR3 length: 15 residues. CDR1 is SGHTA, CDR2 FQGNSA, per germline. The germline V and J ends were trimmed by 5 bases and 7 bases, with 18 bases remaining between them. CDR3 sequence reads: CASSESRPFGQPQHF. The CDR3 coding sequence is TGTGCCAGCAGCGAAAGTCGGCCATTCGGGCAGCCCCAGCATTTT.

V and J are TRBV28 and TRBJ2-7, with 7 bases fitting TRBD2. Germline values: CDR1 MDHEN, CDR2 SYDVKM. There are 15 residues in the CDR3. With 5 bases clipped from V and 2 bases from J, the junction kept 9 bases outside the gene matches. The CDR3 DNA is TGTGCCAGCAGTCCTCCCGGGACTAAGGCCTACGAGCAGTACTTC. This codes for CASSPPGTKAYEQYF.

J is TRBJ1-5 and V is TRBV6-1, with a tentative D call TRBD1 (5 bases). Looked up from germline, CDR1 is MNHNS and CDR2 is SASEGT. The CDR3 contains 15 residues. V was pared by 2 bases and J by 6 bases, with 14 bases between. The CDR3 loop is CASSEFSSGRQPQHF. The CDR3 DNA reads as TGTGCCAGCAGTGAATTCTCGTCGGGGCGTCAGCCCCAGCATTTT.

V is TRBV6-5 and J is TRBJ2-1; 14 nucleotides align to TRBD2. V lost 6 bases, J lost 6 bases, and 4 bases stayed unmatched. CDR3 length equals 15 residues. The germline gives CDR1 MNHEY, CDR2 SVGAGI. The CDR3 region is CASRKGLAGANEQFF. CDR3 DNA sequence: TGTGCCAGCAGGAAGGGACTAGCGGGGGCCAATGAGCAGTTCTTC.

This clone is a singleton in its sample. V is TRBV6-1 and J is TRBJ2-3, with no clear D. From germline, CDR1 is MNHNS and CDR2 SASEGT. Trimming stripped 4 bases from V and 3 bases from J, with 14 bases between. The CDR3 length is 15 residues. The CDR3 sequence is CASSVPSPGTDTQYF. CDR3 DNA: TGTGCCAGCAGTGTCCCCTCCCCGGGTACAGATACGCAGTATTTT.

The V and J genes are TRBV14 and TRBJ1-6; D gene ambiguous. CDR3 size: 12 residues. CDR1 SGHDN and CDR2 FVKESK come from the germline V gene. The V end was cut by 4 bases, the J end by 12 bases, with 10 bases between. The CDR3 here is CASSPSFGPLHF. The CDR3 coding sequence is TGTGCCAGCAGCCCCTCTTTTGGACCCCTCCACTTT.